Below are 9 T cell receptor beta chains sequenced from a single sample in a study of CD8 T cells in Susac syndrome (dated 2019 in TCRdb). The library was generated by the immunoSEQ multiplex PCR assay. RNA was extracted using the RNeasy kit, and roughly 0.5 to 1 ug of the RNA was reverse transcribed with random hexamers. The public reads were reprocessed in TCRdb via fastp at Q25 and MiXCR, keeping in-frame beta chains. Every CDR3 protein is listed once, alongside the most common genes and DNA of its rows. The sample table contains a few hundred thousand distinct CDR3 sequences; only one count was recorded for around 85% of them. Jointly, the top ten make up 0.21% of the sample. The sequenced material came from CD8+ T cells from PBMCs. The source of these receptors is a human donor with multiple sclerosis.

The genes are TRBV7-2 and TRBJ2-3; TRBD2 agrees at 11 bases. Germline CDR1 reads SGHTA; CDR2 reads FQGNSA. The CDR3 totals 15 residues. V lost 6 bases, J lost 0 bases, and 2 bases stayed unmatched. This CDR3 reads CASSWTSGSTDTQYF. The DNA of the CDR3 is TGTGCCAGCAGTTGGACTAGCGGGAGCACAGATACGCAGTATTTT.

A single count supports this clonotype. The rearrangement uses TRBV12-3 or TRBV12-4 and TRBJ2-4; TRBD2 agrees at 11 bases. The ends lost 8 bases at V and 1 base at J; junction bases unmatched: 13. The CDR3 contains 18 residues. The CDR3 DNA reads TGTGCCAGCGGCCGCGGGACTAGCGGATCTTCTGCCAAAAACATTCAGTACTTC. It codes for CASGRGTSGSSAKNIQYF.

This rearrangement joins TRBV21-1 to TRBJ2-5; no check of the table's D call, TRBD1, against the DNA was made. TRBV21-1 is a pseudogene. This CDR3 region has 13 residues. CDR3 bases: TGTGCCAGGGTCGGGGCTGCACAAGAGACCCAGTACTTC. Protein product: CARVGAAQETQYF.

The CDR3 DNA follows: TGTGCCAGCAGTGCTACCCCAGCCTACAATGAGCAGTTCTTC. Translating gives CASSATPAYNEQFF. V usage is TRBV27 and J usage is TRBJ2-1; D is undetermined. This CDR3 comprises 14 residues. V was shortened by 5 bases and J by 2 bases, with 10 bases between the two germline ends. The germline gives CDR1 MNHEY, CDR2 SMNVEV (reference sequence).

Comment on this clonotype: A junction boundary mismatches the germline segment, possibly from a read error. The gene calls are TRBV27 and TRBJ1-5; D is ambiguous. The CDR3 has 13 amino acids. CDR1 is MNHEY, CDR2 SMNVEV, per germline (reference sequence). CDR3 sequence reads: CASRFFGNQPLHF. The DNA of the CDR3 is TGTGCCAGCAGGTTTTTCGGCAATCAGCCCCTGCATTTT.

Only a few counts were recorded for this clonotype. The chain is built from TRBV5-4 and TRBJ2-7; 11 nucleotides line up with TRBD1. The ends lost 3 bases at V and 3 bases at J; junction bases unmatched: 2. The CDR3 is 14 amino acids. Germline V gives CDR1 SGHNT, CDR2 YYREEE (reference sequence). The CDR3 coding sequence is TGTGCCAGCAGCTGGGACAGGGGGGGCTACGAGCAGTACTTC. Translating it yields CASSWDRGGYEQYF.

CDR3 region: CASSSTILAGGPITDTQYF. The DNA of the CDR3 is TGTGCCAGCAGCTCCACTATACTAGCGGGAGGGCCTATCACAGATACGCAGTATTTT. V is TRBV7-9 and J is TRBJ2-3, with 13 nucleotides matching TRBD2. The junction had 12 bases not matched to a gene; V was cut back by 4 bases and J by 2 bases. The germline V gene has CDR1 SEHNR and CDR2 FQNEAQ (reference sequence). The CDR3 length is 19 residues.

This sequence joins TRBV29-1 and TRBJ2-1; 9 bases align to TRBD2. Germline CDR1 SQVTM, CDR2 ANQGSEA. V lost 7 bases to trimming and J lost 5 bases; unmatched junction nucleotides: 6. This CDR3 comprises 13 residues. CDR3 in DNA: TGCAGCGCCTGGACTAGCGAGGACAATGAGCAGTTCTTC. Protein product: CSAWTSEDNEQFF.

V usage is TRBV27 and J usage is TRBJ1-1; 8 bases align to TRBD1. The CDR3 length is 18 residues. V was pared by 6 bases and J by 2 bases, with 17 bases of the junction left unmatched. Germline V CDR1 and CDR2: MNHEY, SMNVEV (reference sequence). CDR3 sequence: CASSPQGAGGTGNTEAFF. The DNA for the CDR3 is TGTGCCAGCAGCCCGCAGGGGGCGGGGGGAACGGGAAACACTGAAGCTTTCTTT.